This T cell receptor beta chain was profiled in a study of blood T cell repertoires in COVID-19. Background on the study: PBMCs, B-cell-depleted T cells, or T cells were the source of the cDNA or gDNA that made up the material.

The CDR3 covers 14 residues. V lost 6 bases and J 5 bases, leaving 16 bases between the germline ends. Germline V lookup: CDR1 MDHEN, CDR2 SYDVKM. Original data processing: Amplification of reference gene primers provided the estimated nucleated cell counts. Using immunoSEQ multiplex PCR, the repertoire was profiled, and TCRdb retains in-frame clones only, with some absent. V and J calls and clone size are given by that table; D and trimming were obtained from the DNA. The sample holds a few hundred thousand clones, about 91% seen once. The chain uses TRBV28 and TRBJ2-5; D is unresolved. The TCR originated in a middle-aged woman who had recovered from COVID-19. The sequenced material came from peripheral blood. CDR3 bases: TGTGCCAGCAGCTTGCCCCACGCCGGGGAGACCCAGTACTTC. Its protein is CASSLPHAGETQYF.